The next 26 T cell receptor beta chains were all read from a single sample in a study of shared clonotypes between healthy human individuals. Method: immunoSEQ multiplex PCR; TCRdb's copy keeps in-frame clones and lacks some. This table holds around 700,000 clones, less than 85% found once. Sequenced: memory CD4+ T cells sorted from blood. Subset noted: CD45RA-negative fraction. The source is a woman under 40 in good health.

This clone was detected only a few times. This sequence joins TRBV7-8 and TRBJ2-7; unclear D gene. This CDR3 has 12 amino acids. V was shortened by 1 base and J by 7 bases, with 8 bases between the two germline ends. CDR1 is SGHVS and CDR2 is FQNEAQ in the germline V gene. In DNA, the CDR3 is TGTGCCAGCAGCTTAGGTCCCAGGGAGCAGTACTTC. It translates to CASSLGPREQYF.

The chain uses TRBV7-9 and TRBJ1-2, with TRBD1 as a possible D gene (5 bases). Looked up from germline, CDR1 is SEHNR and CDR2 is FQNEAQ (reference sequence). The CDR3 has 13 amino acids. Trimming removed 1 base at V and 4 bases at J, with 7 bases between. CDR3 DNA: TGTGCCAGCAGCTTAGGGGGGGTCTATGGCTACACCTTC. This encodes CASSLGGVYGYTF. Looking up the rest from reference TRBV7-9 and TRBJ1-2 gives the full variable domain: DTGVSQNPRHKITKRGQNVTFRCDPISEHNRLYWYRQTLGQGPEFLTYFQNEAQLEKSRLLSDRFSAERPKGSFSTLEIQRTEQGDSAMYLCASSLGGVYGYTFGSGTRLTVV.

The chain joins TRBV29-1 to TRBJ2-7, with D possibly matching TRBD1 (5 bases). The V end lost 7 bases, the J end lost 5 bases, and 21 bases lay between the germline ends. CDR3 length equals 14 residues. Germline values: CDR1 SQVTM, CDR2 ANQGSEA. This chain's CDR3 is CSASRANGIHEQYF. The CDR3 DNA is TGCAGCGCCAGCAGGGCCAACGGCATCCACGAGCAGTACTTC.

This clone is termed large. DNA for the CDR3: TGTGCCAGCAGCTTAATGCAGGGAGCTAACTATGGCTACACCTTC. Translated, it gives CASSLMQGANYGYTF. The chain has TRBV7-3 and TRBJ1-2, with D maybe TRBD1 (5 bases). Trimming removed 1 base at V and 0 bases at J, with 9 bases between. Germline loops: CDR1 SGHTA, CDR2 FQGTGA. The CDR3 consists of 15 residues.

This rearrangement joins TRBV2 to TRBJ2-7; 15 bases are shared with TRBD2. The ends lost 6 bases at V and 4 bases at J; junction bases unmatched: 1. The germline CDR1 and CDR2 sequences are SNHLY and FYNNEI. The CDR3 extends over 14 amino acids. CDR3 sequence (DNA): TGTGCCAGCAGCGGGACTAGCGGGAGGTACGAGCAGTACTTC. It is translated as CASSGTSGRYEQYF.

About this clone: Other DNA sequences of this sample code for an identical CDR3. The chain carries TRBV9 and TRBJ2-2; D gene unclear. CDR1 and CDR2 (germline): SGDLS, YYNGEE. CDR3 size: 15 residues. V was pared by 0 bases and J by 5 bases, with 11 bases between. This CDR3 is CASSVGGRFTGELFF. As DNA, the CDR3 is TGTGCCAGCAGCGTAGGTGGCAGGTTTACCGGGGAGCTGTTTTTT.

The chain links TRBV28 to TRBJ2-1; 9 bases are a match to TRBD1. V was pared by 5 bases and J by 7 bases, with 27 bases of the junction left unmatched. Germline CDR1 MDHEN, CDR2 SYDVKM. The CDR3 consists of 21 residues. DNA of the CDR3: TGTGCCAGCAGTCCCGACAGAACCTCGAACAGGGGGCAGGTTGTACAGAATGAGCAGTTCTTC. Its translation is CASSPDRTSNRGQVVQNEQFF.

CDR3 nucleotides: TGTGCCAGCAGCGCCTCGGGACTAGCGGGAAACTCCTACGAGCAGTACTTC. Translation gives CASSASGLAGNSYEQYF. The J gene is TRBJ2-7, the V gene TRBV9, with TRBD2 identical over 13 bases. Germline-derived CDR1 and CDR2 are SGDLS and YYNGEE. V shed 3 bases and J 0 bases; nucleotides not matched to a gene: 6. This CDR3 has 17 residues.

The J gene is TRBJ2-5, the V gene TRBV12-5; D remains ambiguous. V was clipped by 6 bases and J by 5 bases, with 10 bases between them. CDR1 is LGHNT, CDR2 FRNRAP, per germline. This CDR3 has 12 amino acids. Here the CDR3 reads CASGPERETQYF. The CDR3 DNA reads TGTGCTAGTGGCCCAGAAAGGGAGACCCAGTACTTC.

This clone was found once. V gene TRBV19 combines with J gene TRBJ1-1; a possible D gene is TRBD1 (6 bases). The CDR3 spans 13 residues. The germline gives CDR1 LNHDA, CDR2 SQIVND (reference sequence). Trimming removed 4 bases at V and 1 base at J, with 7 bases between. CDR3 sequence (DNA): TGTGCCAGTAGTACGGACAGGAACACTGAAGCTTTCTTT. Protein product: CASSTDRNTEAFF.

The J gene is TRBJ1-1, the V gene TRBV7-9, with 7 bases identical to TRBD1. Trimming took 5 bases from V and 6 from J; bases not matched to a gene: 6. There are 13 residues in the CDR3. Germline V gives CDR1 SEHNR, CDR2 FQNEAQ (reference sequence). The CDR3 nucleotides are TGTGCCAGCAGCCTATACAGGGGCGCTGAAGCTTTCTTT. It translates to CASSLYRGAEAFF. Together with reference TRBV7-9 and TRBJ1-1, the CDR3 gives the full variable domain: DTGVSQNPRHKITKRGQNVTFRCDPISEHNRLYWYRQTLGQGPEFLTYFQNEAQLEKSRLLSDRFSAERPKGSFSTLEIQRTEQGDSAMYLCASSLYRGAEAFFGQGTRLTVV.

This clone appeared a single time. V and J are TRBV7-9 and TRBJ1-2; possibly TRBD1 for D (6 bases). The germline V and J ends were trimmed by 1 base and 2 bases, with 20 bases remaining between them. The CDR3 is 18 amino acids. Germline values: CDR1 SEHNR, CDR2 FQNEAQ (reference sequence). CDR3 sequence reads: CASSLGVISQGLNYGYTF. The CDR3, as DNA: TGTGCCAGCAGCTTAGGTGTTATCAGCCAGGGGCTGAACTATGGCTACACCTTC. Together with reference TRBV7-9 and TRBJ1-2, the CDR3 gives the full variable domain: DTGVSQNPRHKITKRGQNVTFRCDPISEHNRLYWYRQTLGQGPEFLTYFQNEAQLEKSRLLSDRFSAERPKGSFSTLEIQRTEQGDSAMYLCASSLGVISQGLNYGYTFGSGTRLTVV.

This sequence joins TRBV11-2 and TRBJ2-4; the D gene is possibly TRBD2 (5 bases). V lost 1 base, J lost 0 bases, and 10 bases lay in between. The CDR3 runs to 16 residues. Per germline, CDR1 SGHAT and CDR2 FQNNGV. The CDR3 DNA reads as TGTGCCAGCAGCTTAGCGTTGGGAGAAGCCAAAAACATTCAGTACTTC. This sequence encodes CASSLALGEAKNIQYF.

This rearrangement joins TRBV19 to TRBJ1-1; D may be TRBD1 (5 bases). V was trimmed by 1 base and J by 4 bases, leaving 7 bases between them. The germline V gene has CDR1 LNHDA and CDR2 SQIVND (reference sequence). This CDR3 has 13 amino acids. CDR3 coding DNA: TGTGCCAGTAGTATAGCGGGGGGCACTGAAGCTTTCTTT. Protein product: CASSIAGGTEAFF.

V gene TRBV27 combines with J gene TRBJ2-1, with 10 bases lining up with TRBD2. The CDR3 is made up of 18 amino acids. Germline V gives CDR1 MNHEY, CDR2 SMNVEV (reference sequence). The J segment lost 5 bases and the V segment lost 1 base, leaving 11 bases of the junction unmatched. The CDR3 protein is CASSLYPTGTSANNEQFF. CDR3 nucleotide sequence: TGTGCCAGCAGTTTATACCCCACCGGGACTAGCGCTAACAATGAGCAGTTCTTC.

The DNA for the CDR3 is TGTGCCAGTAGTATCCGGGGGTCCGCCTCCTACAATGAGCAGTTCTTC. Its translation: CASSIRGSASYNEQFF. The V and J genes are TRBV19 and TRBJ2-1; weak D call: TRBD2 (6 bases). CDR3 length: 16 residues. CDR1 is LNHDA, CDR2 SQIVND, per germline (reference sequence). With 3 bases removed from V and 0 bases from J, the gap between germline ends came to 12 bases.

The chain joins TRBV18 to TRBJ1-3; no reliable D call. V was shortened by 3 bases and J by 0 bases, with 12 bases between the two germline ends. The CDR3 is made up of 16 amino acids. The germline V gene has CDR1 KGHSH and CDR2 LQKENI. The CDR3 protein is CASSPGHGLSGNTIYF. The CDR3 DNA sequence: TGTGCCAGCTCACCCGGCCATGGACTCTCTGGAAACACCATATATTTT.

This chain's CDR3 is CASSLNSGRAGNEQFF. DNA of the CDR3: TGTGCCAGCAGTTTAAATAGCGGGAGGGCCGGAAATGAGCAGTTCTTC. This rearrangement joins TRBV28 to TRBJ2-1; the match to TRBD2 covers 11 bases. Losses at the gene ends were 2 bases for V and 7 bases for J; bases not matched to a gene: 7. In germline, CDR1 is MDHEN, CDR2 SYDVKM. There are 16 residues in the CDR3.

The J gene is TRBJ2-3, the V gene TRBV6-4; D might be TRBD2 (5 bases). The CDR3 runs 14 residues. Germline-derived CDR1 and CDR2 are MRHNA and SNTAGT. The V and J ends lost 10 bases and 4 bases respectively, with 18 bases between them. CDR3 sequence reads: CATKAGSGADTQYF. CDR3 sequence (DNA): TGTGCCACAAAAGCTGGGAGTGGCGCAGATACGCAGTATTTT.

CDR3 in amino acids: CASSQDGRNQPQHF. The CDR3 nucleotides are TGTGCCAGCAGCCAAGACGGGCGAAATCAGCCCCAGCATTTT. The J gene is TRBJ1-5, the V gene TRBV4-2; D is unclear. Trimming took off 0 bases at V and 4 bases at J, with 7 bases between the two ends. The CDR3 runs 14 residues. Germline-derived CDR1 and CDR2 are LGHNA and YNFKEQ.

This chain joins TRBV10-1 and TRBJ2-5, with TRBD2 matching 9 bases. Germline CDR1 and CDR2: WNHNN and SYGVQD (reference sequence). The CDR3 loop spans 15 amino acids. Trimming at V came to 5 bases and at J to 2 bases, leaving 6 bases not matched to a gene. CDR3 DNA: TGCGCCAGCAGTACCCTAGCGGGACTTCAAGAGACCCAGTACTTC. The encoded protein is CASSTLAGLQETQYF.

V and J are TRBV10-2 and TRBJ1-3, with a weak D call TRBD1 (6 bases). Germline CDR1 is WSHSY and CDR2 is SAAADI. This CDR3 is 14 amino acids long. The V end lost 6 bases, the J end lost 0 bases, and 9 bases lay between the germline ends. CDR3 sequence (DNA): TGCGCCAGCAGAGTAGGGGGCTCTGGAAACACCATATATTTT. It is translated as CASRVGGSGNTIYF.

The chain combines TRBV19 with TRBJ1-3; a possible D gene is TRBD1 (5 bases). CDR1 LNHDA and CDR2 SQIVND come from the germline V gene (reference sequence). The CDR3 has 15 amino acids. Trimming removed 3 bases from V and 1 base from J, with 10 bases in between. The CDR3 nucleotides read TGTGCCAGTAGTATCCGTGGGGGATCTGGAAACACCATATATTTT. Protein product: CASSIRGGSGNTIYF.

This clone has just a few counts. Compared with germline, one end of the junction differs, possibly owing to a read error. V usage is TRBV11-2 and J usage is TRBJ2-7; D unclear. This CDR3 region has 11 residues. Germline V gene data show CDR1 as SGHAT and CDR2 as FQNNGV. The CDR3 nucleotides read TGTGCCAGCAGGGACGGGCGGACCCTTTGCTTC. Amino acid sequence: CASRDGRTLCF.

The V call is TRBV30, the J call TRBJ1-1; D possibly corresponds to TRBD1 (5 bases). The ends were cut back, 4 bases at V and 3 bases at J, with 9 bases in the middle. CDR1 is GTSNPN and CDR2 is SVGIG in the germline V gene (reference sequence). The CDR3 totals 12 residues. The CDR3 bases are TGTGCCTGGACCAGGGATTACACTGAAGCTTTCTTT. Its protein product is CAWTRDYTEAFF.

The rearrangement links TRBV18 to TRBJ1-1, with TRBD1 matching over 7 bases. After removal of 0 bases from V and 5 bases from J, the junction contained 6 bases not matched to a gene. Germline V gene sequence: CDR1 KGHSH, CDR2 LQKENI. The CDR3 contains 15 residues. The CDR3 DNA reads TGTGCCAGCTCACCACCGAGACAGGGTGATACTGAAGCTTTCTTT. As protein: CASSPPRQGDTEAFF.